This T cell receptor (beta chain) was recorded in a study of breast tumors, draining lymph nodes, adjacent tissues. Findings of the study overall: That most tumor T cells come from lymph nodes remained unproven. Data fit most tumor T cells coming from lymph node, expanding in tumor. Tumor TCR diversity was below lymph nodes but above nontumor tissue.

CDR1 and CDR2 from the germline V gene are SGHTA and FQGNSA. The CDR3 length is 13 residues. Trimming left V 1 base short and J 12 bases short, with 13 bases between. This clonotype was counted a single time. What it recognizes is unknown. Samples came from axillary lymph nodes draining the breast cancer. TCRdb re-called the multiplex PCR reads through MiXCR, storing one row per CDR3 protein. The sample has a few hundred thousand distinct CDR3 sequences, less than 35% seen once; the top ten hold approximately 4%. The sequencing input was axillary lymph node tissue. The chain is built from TRBV7-2 and TRBJ2-1; tentatively, D is TRBD2 (6 bases). The TCR was taken from a female donor with breast cancer. Some clones in this sample may be carry-over from other donors' samples. CDR3 amino acids: CASSLGGDGRQFF. For the CDR3, the DNA is TGTGCCAGCAGCTTAGGGGGGGATGGCCGGCAGTTCTTC.